The 9 T cell receptor beta chains reported below all come from one sample, sequenced in a study of blood T cell repertoires in COVID-19. Assay used: immunoSEQ multiplex PCR; TCRdb lists only in-frame clones, some missing. The data contain fewer than 300,000 clones, about 85% of them singletons. The sequencing sample was made of peripheral blood. These receptors originate from a man aged 60 to 75 who had recovered from COVID-19.

This clone was seen only a few times. This chain links TRBV12-3 or TRBV12-4 with TRBJ1-2; the match to TRBD1 covers 9 bases. Germline trimming cut 4 bases from V and 8 bases from J; bases unmatched to any gene: 5. The CDR3 spans 13 residues. In nucleotides, the CDR3 is TGTGCCAGCAGTTGGGGGACAGGGCGGGGCTACACCTTC. Its protein product is CASSWGTGRGYTF.

V and J are TRBV3-1 (or the pseudogene TRBV3-2) and TRBJ2-7; 8 bases map to TRBD1. The CDR3 is 15 residues long. Germline lookup yields CDR1 LGHDT and CDR2 YNNKEL (reference sequence). V trimming: 4 bases; J trimming: 0 bases; junction bases outside the gene matches: 5. The CDR3 coding sequence is TGTGCCAGCAGCCTGACAGGGGTGTTCTCCTACGAGCAGTACTTC. Protein sequence: CASSLTGVFSYEQYF.

The V gene is TRBV7-3, the J gene TRBJ2-5; tentatively, D is TRBD2 (5 bases). Germline values: CDR1 SGHTA, CDR2 FQGTGA. The V end lost 2 bases, the J end lost 5 bases, and 12 bases lay between the germline ends. This CDR3 is built from 14 residues. CDR3 region: CASSLGPRVETQYF. The CDR3, as DNA: TGTGCCAGCAGCTTAGGCCCGAGGGTCGAGACCCAGTACTTC.

The V call is TRBV19, the J call TRBJ2-7; the match to TRBD1 covers 9 bases. Trimming took 4 bases from V and 5 from J; bases not matched to a gene: 6. The V gene's germline CDR1 is LNHDA and CDR2 SQIVND (reference sequence). This CDR3 contains 14 residues. CDR3 region: CASSTIQGANEQYF. CDR3 DNA: TGTGCCAGTAGTACCATACAGGGGGCCAACGAGCAGTACTTC.

The chain carries TRBV6-6 and TRBJ1-6; tentatively, D is TRBD1 (6 bases). The germline gives CDR1 MNHNY, CDR2 SVGAGI (reference sequence). V was cut by 2 bases and J by 8 bases, with 16 bases left in between. The CDR3 extends over 16 amino acids. Here the CDR3 reads CASSYGHREGDSPLHF. CDR3 nucleotide sequence: TGTGCCAGCAGTTACGGCCACAGGGAAGGTGATTCACCCCTCCACTTT.

V gene TRBV4-2 combines with J gene TRBJ2-1, with TRBD2 matching 7 bases. In germline, CDR1 is LGHNA, CDR2 YNFKEQ. Germline trimming cut 0 bases from V and 0 bases from J; bases unmatched to any gene: 5. The CDR3 runs to 17 residues. In DNA form, the CDR3 reads TGTGCCAGCAGCCAAGATGGGAGGGGAAGCTCCTACAATGAGCAGTTCTTC. This gives the protein CASSQDGRGSSYNEQFF.

V gene TRBV12-3 or TRBV12-4 combines with J gene TRBJ1-1; D unclear. The V and J ends lost 7 bases and 11 bases respectively, with 17 bases between them. The CDR3 is 12 amino acids. This chain's CDR3 is CASIRRPGGAFF. The CDR3 DNA is TGTGCCAGCATTCGTCGGCCGGGCGGGGCTTTCTTT.

The V and J genes are TRBV12-3 or TRBV12-4 and TRBJ1-5; D ambiguous. There are 13 residues in the CDR3. Between the trimmed V and J ends, which lost 5 bases and 5 bases, there was a span of 10 bases. As DNA, the CDR3 is TGTGCCAGCAGTCTGGGCCCCCATCAGCCCCAGCATTTT. This encodes CASSLGPHQPQHF.

This chain uses TRBV27 with TRBJ2-6; 12 bases agree with TRBD1. J lost 2 bases, V lost 5 bases, and 1 base had no gene match. Germline V gene data show CDR1 as MNHEY and CDR2 as SMNVEV (reference sequence). This CDR3 is 16 amino acids long. CDR3 residues: CASSRDRGPGANVLTF. CDR3 in DNA: TGTGCCAGCAGTAGGGACAGGGGGCCTGGGGCCAACGTCCTGACTTTC.